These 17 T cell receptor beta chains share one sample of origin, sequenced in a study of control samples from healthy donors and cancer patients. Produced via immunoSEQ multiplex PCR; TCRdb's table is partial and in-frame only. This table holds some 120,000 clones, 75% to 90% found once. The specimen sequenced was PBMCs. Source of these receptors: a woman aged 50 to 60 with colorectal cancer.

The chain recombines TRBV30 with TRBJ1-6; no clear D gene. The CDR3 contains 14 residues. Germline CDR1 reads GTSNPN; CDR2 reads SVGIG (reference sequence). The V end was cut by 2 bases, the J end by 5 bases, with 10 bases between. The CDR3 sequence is CAWSRIRHNSPLHF. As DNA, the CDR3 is TGTGCCTGGAGTCGTATACGGCATAATTCACCCCTCCACTTT. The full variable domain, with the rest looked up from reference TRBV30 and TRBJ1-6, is SQTIHQWPATLVQPVGSPLSLECTVEGTSNPNLYWYRQAAGRGLQLLFYSVGIGQISSEVPQNLSASRPQDRQFILSSKKLLLSDSGFYLCAWSRIRHNSPLHFGNGTRLTVT.

CDR3 DNA sequence: TGCAGTGCTAGTGCCAGTTTGACTGGAAACACCATATATTTT. Its protein product is CSASASLTGNTIYF. V usage is TRBV20-1 and J usage is TRBJ1-3; D not certain. Germline CDR1 and CDR2: DFQATT and SNEGSKA (reference sequence). The CDR3 covers 14 residues. The germline V and J ends were trimmed by 3 bases and 2 bases, with 11 bases remaining between them.

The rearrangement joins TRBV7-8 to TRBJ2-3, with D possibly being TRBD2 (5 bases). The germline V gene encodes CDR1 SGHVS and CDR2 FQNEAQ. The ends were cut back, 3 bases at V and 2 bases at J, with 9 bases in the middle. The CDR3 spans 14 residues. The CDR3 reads CASSLGALTDTQYF. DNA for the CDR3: TGTGCCAGCAGCTTGGGAGCACTCACAGATACGCAGTATTTT.

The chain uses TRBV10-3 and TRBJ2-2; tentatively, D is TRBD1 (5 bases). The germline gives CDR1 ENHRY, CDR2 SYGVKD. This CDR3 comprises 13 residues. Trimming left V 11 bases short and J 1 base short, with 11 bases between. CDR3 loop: CAAQTENTGELFF. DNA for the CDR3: TGTGCCGCACAGACAGAGAACACCGGGGAGCTGTTTTTT.

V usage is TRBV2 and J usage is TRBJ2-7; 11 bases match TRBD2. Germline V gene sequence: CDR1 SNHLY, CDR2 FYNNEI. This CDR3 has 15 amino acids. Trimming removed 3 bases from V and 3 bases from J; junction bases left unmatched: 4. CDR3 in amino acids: CASSDQLAGDYEQYF. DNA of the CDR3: TGTGCCAGCAGTGACCAACTAGCGGGGGACTACGAGCAGTACTTC. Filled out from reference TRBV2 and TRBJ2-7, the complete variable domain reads EPEVTQTPSHQVTQMGQEVILRCVPISNHLYFYWYRQILGQKVEFLVSFYNNEISEKSEIFDDQFSVERPDGSNFTLKIRSTKLEDSAMYFCASSDQLAGDYEQYFGPGTRLTVT.

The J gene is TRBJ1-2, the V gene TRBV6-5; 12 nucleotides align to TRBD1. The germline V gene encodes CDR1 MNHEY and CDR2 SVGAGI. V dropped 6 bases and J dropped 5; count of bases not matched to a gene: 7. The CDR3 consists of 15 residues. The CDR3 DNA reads TGTGCCAGCAGGGATCCGGGACAGGGGGCGTATGGCTACACCTTC. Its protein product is CASRDPGQGAYGYTF.

This CDR3 reads CASSQDWQDTDTQYF. The CDR3 DNA reads TGTGCCAGCAGTCAGGACTGGCAAGACACAGATACGCAGTATTTT. This chain uses TRBV2 with TRBJ2-3; TRBD2 might be the D (5 bases). This CDR3 is 15 amino acids long. Germline lookup yields CDR1 SNHLY and CDR2 FYNNEI. V was cut by 5 bases and J by 2 bases, with 14 bases left in between.

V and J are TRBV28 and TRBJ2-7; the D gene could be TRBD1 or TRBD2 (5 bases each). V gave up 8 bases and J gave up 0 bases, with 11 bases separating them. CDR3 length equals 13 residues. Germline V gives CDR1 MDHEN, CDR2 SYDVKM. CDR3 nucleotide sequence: TGTGCCAGCGAGGGGAGAATCTCCTACGAGCAGTACTTC. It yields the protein CASEGRISYEQYF.

The chain's CDR3 is CASKGAGGRPETQYF. For the CDR3, the DNA is TGTGCCAGCAAGGGGGCAGGTGGCCGTCCGGAGACCCAGTACTTC. V is TRBV6-5 and J is TRBJ2-5; 7 bases align to TRBD1. The CDR3 spans 15 residues. V was pared by 7 bases and J by 5 bases, with 13 bases of the junction left unmatched. Germline CDR1 MNHEY, CDR2 SVGAGI.

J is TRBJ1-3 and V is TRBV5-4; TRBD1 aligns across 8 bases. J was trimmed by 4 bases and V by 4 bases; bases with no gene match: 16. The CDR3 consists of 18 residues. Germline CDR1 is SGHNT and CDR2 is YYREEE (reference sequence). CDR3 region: CASSRGTGVIRTGNTIYF. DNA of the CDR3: TGTGCCAGCAGCAGGGGGACAGGAGTTATCCGAACGGGAAACACCATATATTTT.

CDR3 sequence (DNA): TGCGCCAGCAGCTTGGGTCCGGGACAGGGAAAGAACACTGAAGCTTTCTTT. Amino acid sequence: CASSLGPGQGKNTEAFF. The J gene is TRBJ1-1, the V gene TRBV5-1; 9 bases match TRBD1. CDR1 is SGHRS and CDR2 is YFSETQ in the germline V gene. J lost 1 base, V lost 0 bases, and 7 bases had no gene match. The CDR3 runs 17 residues.

CDR3 coding DNA: TGTGCCAGCAGTTTTGTGGGGACATATGGCTACACCTTC. This encodes CASSFVGTYGYTF. The chain employs TRBV28 and TRBJ1-2; a weak D match, TRBD1 (6 bases). Germline V gene lookup returns CDR1 MDHEN and CDR2 SYDVKM. Trimming pared 3 bases from V and 5 bases from J, leaving 10 bases between. This CDR3 is built from 13 residues.

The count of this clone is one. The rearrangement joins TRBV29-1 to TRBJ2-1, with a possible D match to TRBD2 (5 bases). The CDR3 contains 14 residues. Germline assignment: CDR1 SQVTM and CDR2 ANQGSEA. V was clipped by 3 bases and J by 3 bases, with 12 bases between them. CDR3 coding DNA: TGCAGCGTTGACGGACCGGGGATCTACAATGAGCAGTTCTTC. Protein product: CSVDGPGIYNEQFF.

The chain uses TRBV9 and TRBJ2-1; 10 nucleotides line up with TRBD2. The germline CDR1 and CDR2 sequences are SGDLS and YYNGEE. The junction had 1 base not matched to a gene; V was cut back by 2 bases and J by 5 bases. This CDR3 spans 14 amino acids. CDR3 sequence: CASSVSGRHNEQFF. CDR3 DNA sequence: TGTGCCAGCAGCGTTAGCGGGAGGCACAATGAGCAGTTCTTC. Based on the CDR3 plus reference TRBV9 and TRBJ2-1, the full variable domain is DSGVTQTPKHLITATGQRVTLRCSPRSGDLSVYWYQQSLDQGLQFLIQYYNGEERAKGNILERFSAQQFPDLHSELNLSSLELGDSALYFCASSVSGRHNEQFFGPGTRLTVL.

CDR3 protein: CASSWTGGETQYF. In nucleotides, the CDR3 is TGTGCCAGCAGCTGGACCGGAGGAGAGACCCAGTACTTC. This chain links TRBV7-2 with TRBJ2-5; possibly TRBD2 for D (5 bases). The V gene lost 4 bases and the J gene lost 4 bases, with 10 bases spanning the gap. Germline V gives CDR1 SGHTA, CDR2 FQGNSA. The CDR3 spans 13 residues.

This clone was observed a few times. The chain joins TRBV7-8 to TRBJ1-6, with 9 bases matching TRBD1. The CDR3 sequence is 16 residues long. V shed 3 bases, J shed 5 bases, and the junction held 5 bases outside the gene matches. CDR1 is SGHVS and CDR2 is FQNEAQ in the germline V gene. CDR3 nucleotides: TGTGCCAGCAGCTTTTCGGGACAGGGTAATAATTCACCCCTCCACTTT. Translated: CASSFSGQGNNSPLHF. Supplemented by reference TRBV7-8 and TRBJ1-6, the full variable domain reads GAGVSQSPRYKVAKRGQDVALRCDPISGHVSLFWYQQALGQGPEFLTYFQNEAQLDKSGLPSDRFFAERPEGSVSTLKIQRTQQEDSAVYLCASSFSGQGNNSPLHFGNGTRLTVT.

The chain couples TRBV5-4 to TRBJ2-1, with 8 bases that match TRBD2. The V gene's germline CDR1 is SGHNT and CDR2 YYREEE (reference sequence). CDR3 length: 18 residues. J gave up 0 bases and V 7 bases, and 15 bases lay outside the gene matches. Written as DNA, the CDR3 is TGTGCCAGCCGGGAGGGACTCGCCGAACCAATCTCCTACAATGAGCAGTTCTTC. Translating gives CASREGLAEPISYNEQFF. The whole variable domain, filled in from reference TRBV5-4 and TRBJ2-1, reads ETGVTQSPTHLIKTRGQQVTLRCSSQSGHNTVSWYQQALGQGPQFIFQYYREEENGRGNFPPRFSGLQFPNYSSELNVNALELDDSALYLCASREGLAEPISYNEQFFGPGTRLTVL.